These T cell receptor beta chains were read from a single sample in a study of CD8+ T cells in alopecia areata. TCRdb keeps only in-frame clones here, not all; method: immunoSEQ multiplex PCR. The data show 120,000 or so clones, around 60% seen once. The material was CD4+ T cells sorted from blood, obtained at week 4, from a patient treated with tofacitinib. All receptors come from a human donor with alopecia areata. Both conserved end residues are part of each CDR3. A D gene is named only where the DNA matches it firmly. Not all rows give a size; the values are once, few, many and, for expanded clones, a class.

V gene: TRBV4-3; J gene: TRBJ2-3; clone size: NA; D gene: NA; CDR3 protein: CASSRAKGVTDTQYF; CDR3 DNA: TGCGCCAGCAGCCGCGCGAAGGGGGTCACAGATACGCAGTATTTT
V gene: TRBV25-1; J gene: TRBJ1-6; clone size: NA; D gene: NA; CDR3 protein: CAQQERGLYYNSPLHF; CDR3 DNA: TGTGCCCAGCAAGAGAGGGGATTGTACTATAATTCACCCCTCCACTTT
V gene: TRBV7-9; J gene: TRBJ1-1; clone size: NA; D gene: NA; CDR3 protein: CASSLAGGRVNTEAFF; CDR3 DNA: TGTGCCAGCAGCTTAGCAGGAGGCAGAGTGAACACTGAAGCTTTCTTT
V gene: TRBV27; J gene: TRBJ1-5; clone size: once; D gene: NA; CDR3 protein: CANSLSRPGGGTPEHF; CDR3 DNA: TGTGCCAACAGTCTTTCGAGGCCCGGGGGAGGGACCCCCGAGCATTTT
V gene: TRBV25-1; J gene: TRBJ2-3; clone size: once; D gene: NA; CDR3 protein: CASSDARYPPTDTQYF; CDR3 DNA: TGTGCCAGCAGTGACGCGCGCTACCCGCCCACAGATACGCAGTATTTT
V gene: TRBV7-9; J gene: TRBJ1-2; clone size: NA; D gene: TRBD1; CDR3 protein: CASSLDRTGVGYTF; CDR3 DNA: TGTGCCAGCAGCTTAGACCGGACAGGGGTTGGCTACACCTTC
V gene: TRBV21-1; J gene: TRBJ2-1; clone size: few; D gene: NA; CDR3 protein: CASIGLAGGPGEQFF; CDR3 DNA: TGTGCCAGCATAGGACTAGCGGGAGGGCCAGGTGAGCAGTTCTTC
V gene: TRBV30; J gene: TRBJ2-1; clone size: NA; D gene: TRBD1; CDR3 protein: CAWSDGTDYNEQFF; CDR3 DNA: TGTGCCTGGAGTGACGGGACAGACTACAATGAGCAGTTCTTC
V gene: TRBV7-9; J gene: TRBJ1-2; clone size: NA; D gene: TRBD1; CDR3 protein: CASSSGQGAGYGYTF; CDR3 DNA: TGTGCCAGCAGCTCGGGACAGGGAGCGGGGTATGGCTACACCTTC
V gene: TRBV15; J gene: TRBJ2-3; clone size: NA; D gene: NA; CDR3 protein: CATSRAYTDTQYF; CDR3 DNA: TGTGCCACCAGCAGGGCGTATACAGATACGCAGTATTTT
V gene: TRBV27; J gene: TRBJ2-2; clone size: few; D gene: NA; CDR3 protein: CASSLQDNTGELFF; CDR3 DNA: TGTGCCAGCAGTTTACAGGATAACACCGGGGAGCTGTTTTTT
V gene: TRBV5-1; J gene: TRBJ1-2; clone size: NA; D gene: NA; CDR3 protein: CASSLELGRGYGYTF; CDR3 DNA: TGCGCCAGCAGCTTGGAACTGGGGCGCGGCTATGGCTACACCTTC
V gene: TRBV4-2; J gene: TRBJ2-5; clone size: NA; D gene: TRBD2; CDR3 protein: CASSRTMYGTSGSTQETQYF; CDR3 DNA: TGTGCCAGCAGCCGGACAATGTACGGGACTAGCGGAAGTACTCAAGAGACCCAGTACTTC
V gene: TRBV5-4; J gene: TRBJ2-3; clone size: once; D gene: NA; CDR3 protein: CASSSPLADTQYF; CDR3 DNA: TGTGCCAGCAGCTCCCCACTAGCAGATACGCAGTATTTT
V gene: TRBV29-1; J gene: TRBJ2-1; clone size: NA; D gene: TRBD2; CDR3 protein: CSVSLAGFYNEQFF; CDR3 DNA: TGCAGCGTGTCACTAGCGGGGTTCTACAATGAGCAGTTCTTC
V gene: TRBV29-1; J gene: TRBJ2-5; clone size: few; D gene: NA; CDR3 protein: CSVEDLGTQETQYF; CDR3 DNA: TGCAGCGTTGAAGATCTCGGGACTCAAGAGACCCAGTACTTC
V gene: TRBV9; J gene: TRBJ1-4; clone size: few; D gene: TRBD1; CDR3 protein: CASSVGTGVNEKLFF; CDR3 DNA: TGTGCCAGCAGCGTAGGGACAGGGGTGAATGAAAAACTGTTTTTT
V gene: TRBV4-3; J gene: TRBJ2-5; clone size: NA; D gene: TRBD1; CDR3 protein: CASSQDRGQVWETQYF; CDR3 DNA: TGCGCCAGCAGCCAAGATCGAGGACAGGTCTGGGAGACCCAGTACTTC
V gene: TRBV29-1; J gene: TRBJ1-2; clone size: NA; D gene: NA; CDR3 protein: CSVDDGNYGYTF; CDR3 DNA: TGCAGCGTTGATGACGGAAACTATGGCTACACCTTC
V gene: TRBV29-1; J gene: TRBJ2-7; clone size: NA; D gene: NA; CDR3 protein: CSGNSTGTSNYEQYF; CDR3 DNA: TGCAGCGGGAACTCGACAGGTACGTCTAATTACGAGCAGTACTTC
V gene: TRBV7-8; J gene: TRBJ2-5; clone size: once; D gene: NA; CDR3 protein: CASSLVEGPETQYF; CDR3 DNA: TGTGCCAGCAGCTTAGTCGAGGGGCCCGAGACCCAGTACTTC
V gene: TRBV10-3; J gene: TRBJ2-7; clone size: NA; D gene: TRBD2; CDR3 protein: CAIKQAGGPYEQYF; CDR3 DNA: TGTGCCATCAAGCAAGCGGGAGGGCCGTACGAGCAGTACTTC
V gene: TRBV6-5; J gene: TRBJ2-1; clone size: NA; D gene: NA; CDR3 protein: CASSYSTGYNEQFF; CDR3 DNA: TGTGCCAGCAGTTACTCGACAGGCTACAATGAGCAGTTCTTC
V gene: TRBV7-7; J gene: TRBJ2-5; clone size: NA; D gene: TRBD2; CDR3 protein: CASSLVAGGASETQYF; CDR3 DNA: TGTGCCAGCAGCTTGGTGGCGGGGGGGGCCTCAGAGACCCAGTACTTC
V gene: TRBV11-2; J gene: TRBJ2-7; clone size: few; D gene: NA; CDR3 protein: CASSPGKPGEQYF; CDR3 DNA: TGTGCCAGCAGCCCAGGAAAACCAGGCGAGCAGTACTTC
V gene: TRBV30; J gene: TRBJ2-1; clone size: NA; D gene: NA; CDR3 protein: CAWSKPDNEQFF; CDR3 DNA: TGTGCCTGGAGTAAGCCAGACAATGAGCAGTTCTTC
V gene: TRBV10-3; J gene: TRBJ2-7; clone size: NA; D gene: TRBD1; CDR3 protein: CAISEDRGSYEQYF; CDR3 DNA: TGTGCCATCAGTGAGGACAGGGGCTCCTACGAGCAGTACTTC
V gene: TRBV10-3; J gene: TRBJ2-7; clone size: NA; D gene: TRBD1; CDR3 protein: CAISADRAIGYEQYF; CDR3 DNA: TGTGCCATCAGTGCCGACAGGGCGATCGGCTACGAGCAGTACTTC
V gene: TRBV21-1; J gene: TRBJ2-7; clone size: few; D gene: NA; CDR3 protein: CASSKVVSGRAHEQYF; CDR3 DNA: TGTGCCAGCAGCAAAGTGGTTAGCGGGAGAGCCCACGAGCAGTACTTC
V gene: TRBV6-5; J gene: TRBJ2-1; clone size: NA; D gene: NA; CDR3 protein: CASSDGGTAEQFF; CDR3 DNA: TGTGCCAGCAGTGATGGAGGAACAGCTGAGCAGTTCTTC
V gene: TRBV28; J gene: TRBJ1-2; clone size: NA; D gene: TRBD1; CDR3 protein: CASSQDRLYGYTF; CDR3 DNA: TGTGCCAGCAGCCAGGACAGGCTCTATGGCTACACCTTC
V gene: TRBV25-1; J gene: TRBJ2-7; clone size: NA; D gene: NA; CDR3 protein: CASSRTYEQYF; CDR3 DNA: TGTGCCAGCAGCCGCACTTACGAGCAGTACTTC
V gene: TRBV30; J gene: TRBJ2-2; clone size: NA; D gene: NA; CDR3 protein: CAWSKNTGELFF; CDR3 DNA: TGTGCCTGGAGTAAGAACACCGGGGAGCTGTTTTTT
V gene: TRBV5-1; J gene: TRBJ1-2; clone size: NA; D gene: TRBD1; CDR3 protein: CASSLVSEQGAGYTF; CDR3 DNA: TGCGCCAGCAGCTTGGTATCTGAACAGGGGGCTGGCTACACCTTC
V gene: TRBV29-1; J gene: TRBJ2-7; clone size: NA; D gene: NA; CDR3 protein: CSVGRGTNREQYF; CDR3 DNA: TGCAGCGTTGGGCGGGGAACAAATAGGGAGCAGTACTTC
V gene: TRBV5-4; J gene: TRBJ1-4; clone size: once; D gene: NA; CDR3 protein: CASSLGPFNEKLFF; CDR3 DNA: TGTGCCAGCAGCTTGGGGCCTTTTAATGAAAAACTGTTTTTT
V gene: TRBV10-3; J gene: TRBJ2-2; clone size: NA; D gene: TRBD1; CDR3 protein: CAIGKGQATGELFF; CDR3 DNA: TGTGCCATCGGGAAGGGACAGGCAACGGGGGAGCTGTTTTTT
V gene: TRBV10-2; J gene: TRBJ2-3; clone size: NA; D gene: TRBD2; CDR3 protein: CASSESWLAETDTQYF; CDR3 DNA: TGCGCCAGCAGTGAGTCGTGGCTAGCGGAGACAGATACGCAGTATTTT
V gene: TRBV15; J gene: TRBJ2-6; clone size: NA; D gene: NA; CDR3 protein: CATVVGRGGGTTTSGANVLTF; CDR3 DNA: TGTGCCACGGTAGTCGGCAGAGGGGGCGGGACGACGACTTCTGGGGCCAACGTCCTGACTTTC
V gene: TRBV6-1; J gene: TRBJ2-2; clone size: NA; D gene: NA; CDR3 protein: CASSDYTGELFF; CDR3 DNA: TGTGCCAGCAGTGATTACACCGGGGAGCTGTTTTTT
V gene: TRBV7-2; J gene: TRBJ2-5; clone size: NA; D gene: TRBD2; CDR3 protein: CASSRTSQGRGETQYF; CDR3 DNA: TGTGCCAGCAGCAGGACTAGCCAGGGGAGGGGAGAGACCCAGTACTTC
V gene: TRBV5-4; J gene: TRBJ2-1; clone size: NA; D gene: NA; CDR3 protein: CASSLDRGGVGSRFF; CDR3 DNA: TGTGCCAGCAGCTTGGATCGCGGAGGCGTGGGGAGTCGGTTCTTC
V gene: TRBV30; J gene: TRBJ2-5; clone size: NA; D gene: NA; CDR3 protein: CAWDGGSETQYF; CDR3 DNA: TGTGCCTGGGACGGAGGTTCCGAGACCCAGTACTTC
V gene: TRBV5-1; J gene: TRBJ2-7; clone size: few; D gene: TRBD1; CDR3 protein: CASSLAGQGAGEQYF; CDR3 DNA: TGCGCCAGCAGCTTGGCCGGACAGGGGGCTGGCGAGCAGTACTTC
V gene: TRBV5-4; J gene: TRBJ1-1; clone size: few; D gene: TRBD1; CDR3 protein: CASGQAGNTEAFF; CDR3 DNA: TGTGCCAGCGGACAGGCAGGGAACACTGAAGCTTTCTTT
V gene: TRBV7-9; J gene: TRBJ2-1; clone size: NA; D gene: TRBD2; CDR3 protein: CASSPPPSGAYNEQFF; CDR3 DNA: TGTGCCAGCAGCCCTCCCCCTAGCGGGGCCTACAATGAGCAGTTCTTC
V gene: TRBV2; J gene: TRBJ1-1; clone size: few; D gene: NA; CDR3 protein: CASILNGANTEAFF; CDR3 DNA: TGTGCCAGTATACTAAACGGGGCAAACACTGAAGCTTTCTTT
V gene: TRBV5-1; J gene: TRBJ2-5; clone size: NA; D gene: NA; CDR3 protein: CASSSHHETQYF; CDR3 DNA: TGCGCCAGCAGCTCCCACCACGAGACCCAGTACTTC
V gene: TRBV4-1; J gene: TRBJ2-3; clone size: few; D gene: NA; CDR3 protein: CASSRSSRGDTQYF; CDR3 DNA: TGCGCCAGCAGCCGGAGTAGCCGAGGGGATACGCAGTATTTT
V gene: TRBV7-2; J gene: TRBJ2-3; clone size: NA; D gene: NA; CDR3 protein: CASSLVRGQYF; CDR3 DNA: TGTGCCAGCAGCTTAGTCAGGGGGCAGTATTTT
V gene: TRBV4-3; J gene: TRBJ1-5; clone size: NA; D gene: NA; CDR3 protein: CASSPVLNQPQHF; CDR3 DNA: TGCGCCAGCAGCCCGGTCTTAAATCAGCCCCAGCATTTT
V gene: TRBV29-1; J gene: TRBJ2-1; clone size: NA; D gene: TRBD2; CDR3 protein: CSSASGGSVNEQFF; CDR3 DNA: TGCAGCTCCGCCAGCGGGGGGTCGGTTAATGAGCAGTTCTTC
V gene: TRBV5-1; J gene: TRBJ1-1; clone size: NA; D gene: TRBD1; CDR3 protein: CASSRDWDSEAFF; CDR3 DNA: TGCGCCAGCAGCCGCGATTGGGACAGTGAAGCTTTCTTT
V gene: TRBV7-8; J gene: TRBJ2-7; clone size: NA; D gene: NA; CDR3 protein: CASSPVSGPPSYEQYF; CDR3 DNA: TGTGCCAGCAGCCCGGTCTCAGGGCCCCCATCCTACGAGCAGTACTTC
V gene: TRBV9; J gene: TRBJ1-2; clone size: NA; D gene: NA; CDR3 protein: CASKRRWGYTF; CDR3 DNA: TGTGCCAGCAAGCGTAGGTGGGGCTACACCTTC
V gene: TRBV7-2; J gene: TRBJ2-7; clone size: NA; D gene: TRBD2; CDR3 protein: CASSLDSGSHNEQYF; CDR3 DNA: TGTGCCAGCAGCTTAGATAGCGGGAGTCACAACGAGCAGTACTTC
V gene: TRBV28; J gene: TRBJ1-5; clone size: NA; D gene: TRBD1; CDR3 protein: CASRRTGVLANQPQHF; CDR3 DNA: TGTGCCAGCAGGCGTACAGGGGTTTTGGCCAATCAGCCCCAGCATTTT
V gene: TRBV4-3; J gene: TRBJ2-3; clone size: many; D gene: NA; CDR3 protein: CASSQTTDTQYF; CDR3 DNA: TGCGCCAGCTCCCAAACCACAGATACGCAGTATTTT
V gene: TRBV10-2; J gene: TRBJ2-7; clone size: NA; D gene: NA; CDR3 protein: CASSLSSYEQYF; CDR3 DNA: TGCGCCAGCAGTCTGAGCTCCTACGAGCAGTACTTC